This T cell receptor (beta chain) originates from a study of blood T cell repertoires in COVID-19. Study-level information: Donors in the United States, Italy and Spain gave samples during acute or convalescent COVID-19. T cells, B-cell-depleted T cells, or PBMCs provided the cDNA or gDNA that served as material.

The ends were cut back, 4 bases at V and 5 bases at J, with 12 bases in the middle. In germline, CDR1 is SGHNT, CDR2 YYREEE (reference sequence). This CDR3 contains 14 residues. Per the original data handling: By means of reference gene primer amplification, nucleated cell counts were estimated. Some clones are missing from TCRdb's copy, which holds only in-frame ones; the method was immunoSEQ multiplex PCR. V, J and clone size derive from that table, while D and trimming were established from the DNA sequence. The data contain approximately 290,000 clones, around 89% of them seen just once; the ten biggest clones take up under 0.95%.

This sequence was found in a man aged 25-45 years with acute or convalescent COVID-19. The sample consisted of peripheral blood. This chain uses TRBV5-4 with TRBJ1-4; D call uncertain. CDR3 amino acids: CASSGVGSNEKLFF. The CDR3, as DNA: TGTGCCAGCAGCGGCGTGGGCTCGAATGAAAAACTGTTTTTT.